The rows below give T cell receptor beta chains drawn from one sample of a study of beta chain features in type 1 diabetes. TCRdb keeps only in-frame clones here, not all; method: immunoSEQ multiplex PCR. The data hold 40,000 to 55,000 clones, with approximately 40% observed a single time. The sample consisted of stem cell memory CD4+ T cells from blood. The receptors come from a man aged 25 to 45 with type 1 diabetes. CDR3s include the opening cysteine and the closing phenylalanine or tryptophan. A D gene is named only where the DNA matches it firmly. Only some rows state a clone size, as once, few, many or a class for expanded clones.

TRBJ2-1 NA TRBD2 TRBV9 TGTGCCAGCAGTTCTCTAGCGGTTTATTCTGAGCAGTTCTTC CASSSLAVYSEQFF
TRBJ2-7 few NA TRBV7-9 TGTGCCAGCAGCTTGGTAGGCAGCGGGTCGCCCTCCTACGAGCAGTACTTC CASSLVGSGSPSYEQYF
TRBJ2-7 NA TRBD2 TRBV7-2 TGTGCCAGCAGCTTAGCTAGCGGGACCTCCTACGAGCAGTACTTC CASSLASGTSYEQYF
TRBJ1-1 NA NA TRBV6-1 TGTGCCAGCAGTGAACAGGGACACGGGAAAGCTTTCTTT CASSEQGHGKAFF
TRBJ2-3 NA NA TRBV4-3 TGCGCCAGCAGCCAAGATTCCGGGACACCTGACGCCTATACGCAGTATTTT CASSQDSGTPDAYTQYF
TRBJ2-2 few NA TRBV6-1 TGTGCCAGCAGTCAGAACCCGAACACCGGGGAGCTGTTTTTT CASSQNPNTGELFF
TRBJ1-5 NA NA TRBV2 TGTGCCAGCAGACCGGGTCGAAATCAGCCCCAGCATTTT CASRPGRNQPQHF
TRBJ2-6 NA TRBD2 TRBV5-4 TGTGCCAGCAGCTGGAGCGGGGGGGGAACTGGGGCCAACGTCCTGACTTTC CASSWSGGGTGANVLTF
TRBJ2-7 NA TRBD1 TRBV7-3 TGTGCCAGCAGCTTAACGGGGACAGGGTATTACGAGCAGTACTTC CASSLTGTGYYEQYF
TRBJ2-3 NA TRBD2 TRBV11-2 TGTGCCAGCAGCTTAACTAGCGGGAGCTCAGATACGCAGTATTTT CASSLTSGSSDTQYF
TRBJ2-4 NA NA TRBV2 TGTGCCAGCAGTGATAGCAGGGTAAAGAACATTCAGTACTTC CASSDSRVKNIQYF
TRBJ2-2 NA NA TRBV18 TGTGCCAGCTCACCCCTTTCTTTGCGGGCGAACACCGGGGAGCTGTTTTTT CASSPLSLRANTGELFF
TRBJ2-5 few TRBD1 TRBV2 TGTGCCAGCAGTACCAGGGACAGGGGGCCAGAGACCCAGTACTTC CASSTRDRGPETQYF
TRBJ1-1 NA NA TRBV5-4 TGTGCCAGCAGCCGGACAGAGAACACTGAAGCTTTCTTT CASSRTENTEAFF
TRBJ1-2 NA NA TRBV30 TGTGCCTGGAGTACCGCCGGGCAGGGGTTTAATGGCTACACCTTC CAWSTAGQGFNGYTF
TRBJ2-7 NA NA TRBV18 TGTGCCAGCTCAGAAGTGCGGTACGAGCAGTACTTC CASSEVRYEQYF
TRBJ2-7 few NA TRBV19 TGTGCCAGTAGTATCGGGGACACCCGCTACGAGCAGTACTTC CASSIGDTRYEQYF
TRBJ2-1 once TRBD2 TRBV29-1 TGCAGCGTAGGACTAGCGGGAGGCAAGGTGGACAATGAGCAGTTCTTC CSVGLAGGKVDNEQFF
TRBJ2-5 NA NA TRBV7-2 TGTGCCAGCAGCTTTGCGCTCCAAGAGACCCAGTACTTC CASSFALQETQYF
TRBJ2-1 NA NA TRBV11-3 TGTGCCAGCAGCTTAGAAGGGGCCAGCTCCTACAATGAGCAGTTCTTC CASSLEGASSYNEQFF
TRBJ2-3 NA NA TRBV18 TGTGCCAGCTCCAGAGGAAGCACAGATACGCAGTATTTT CASSRGSTDTQYF
TRBJ2-7 NA NA TRBV29-1 TGCAGCGTTGAAGTGCCTCCAGGGGGGACGTGGGAGCAGTACTTC CSVEVPPGGTWEQYF
TRBJ2-3 NA TRBD2 TRBV5-6 TGTGCCAGCAGCGGACCTCCGAGCGGGAGGACAGATACGCAGTATTTT CASSGPPSGRTDTQYF
TRBJ2-5 NA NA TRBV7-2 TGTGCCAGCAGTAAAACACAAGAGACCCAGTACTTC CASSKTQETQYF
TRBJ2-7 NA NA TRBV5-1 TGCGCCAGCAGCTTGAGTAGCGCTACTAAGAACGAGCAGTACTTC CASSLSSATKNEQYF
TRBJ2-1 NA NA TRBV5-1 TGCGCCAGCAGCATGGGACTCCTCAATGAGCAGTTCTTC CASSMGLLNEQFF